These 24 T cell receptor beta chains came from one sample sequenced in a study of early T cells in non-severe SARS-CoV-2 infection. TCRdb analysed the 5' RACE reads with MiXCR anew, one entry per CDR3 protein. This sample has under 85,000 distinct CDR3 sequences; 5% occur once, and the top ten carry less than 9.5%. This specimen consisted of whole blood, obtained at baseline. All receptors derive from an adult who was a healthcare worker with PCR-confirmed SARS-CoV-2 infection or an uninfected control (not recorded which).

This clonotype was counted many times. V usage is TRBV28 and J usage is TRBJ2-1; D is undetermined. Germline loops: CDR1 MDHEN, CDR2 SYDVKM. Trimming removed 2 bases from V and 6 bases from J, with 8 bases in between. The CDR3 is 13 amino acids. The CDR3 protein is CASSLRARNEQFF. The CDR3 DNA follows: TGTGCCAGCAGTTTAAGGGCGCGCAATGAGCAGTTCTTC.

This clonotype was seen many times. This chain connects TRBV19 to TRBJ1-5; no definite D call. The CDR3 runs to 13 residues. The germline V gene has CDR1 LNHDA and CDR2 SQIVND (reference sequence). V was pared by 7 bases and J by 7 bases, with 14 bases between. CDR3 coding DNA: TGTGCCAGTATAGGCGAGGGCAGGCAGCCCCAGCATTTT. It codes for CASIGEGRQPQHF.

The chain links TRBV5-1 to TRBJ2-1; 10 nucleotides line up with TRBD2. The CDR3 runs 15 residues. Germline loops: CDR1 SGHRS, CDR2 YFSETQ. The ends lost 0 bases at V and 7 bases at J; junction bases unmatched: 4. CDR3 amino acids: CASSLASGSNNEQFF. Here the CDR3 DNA reads TGCGCCAGCAGCTTGGCTAGCGGGAGTAATAATGAGCAGTTCTTC.

The chain combines TRBV11-2 with TRBJ2-1; 9 bases agree with TRBD2. The germline gives CDR1 SGHAT, CDR2 FQNNGV. V lost 1 base, J lost 8 bases, and 15 bases stayed unmatched. CDR3 size: 18 residues. CDR3 sequence: CASSLAPGLAKDVDEQFF. CDR3 coding DNA: TGTGCCAGCAGCTTAGCCCCGGGACTAGCAAAGGACGTCGATGAGCAGTTCTTC.

This clonotype came up many times. V and J are TRBV7-9 and TRBJ1-6; D gene ambiguous. Germline V CDR1 and CDR2: SEHNR, FQNEAQ (reference sequence). The CDR3 contains 13 residues. V was pared by 6 bases and J by 7 bases, with 10 bases between. The chain's CDR3 is CASRPPPNSPLHF. The CDR3 DNA reads TGTGCCAGCAGGCCCCCGCCCAATTCACCCCTCCACTTT.

As to this clonotype: One end of the junction varies from germline; a read error may be responsible. The chain carries TRBV12-3 or TRBV12-4 and TRBJ1-5, with 9 bases identical to TRBD1. CDR3 length: 13 residues. In DNA form, the CDR3 reads TGTGCCAGCAGCGGACAGGGGTATCAACCCCAGCATTTT. It yields the protein CASSGQGYQPQHF.

This clonotype was counted at least ten times. The chain recombines TRBV12-2 with TRBJ1-5; the table's D call TRBD1 went unverified against the DNA. TRBV12-2 is a documented pseudogene. This CDR3 has 17 residues. CDR3 sequence reads: CASRPPGAEGVDQPQHF. For the CDR3, the DNA is TGTGCAAGTCGCCCCCCCGGGGCAGAGGGAGTAGATCAGCCCCAGCATTTT.

In this sample, this clonotype turned up many times. The gene calls are TRBV19 and TRBJ2-1, with D unresolved. Germline-derived CDR1 and CDR2 are LNHDA and SQIVND (reference sequence). The CDR3 runs 12 residues. The V and J ends lost 3 bases and 9 bases respectively, with 9 bases between them. The CDR3 reads CASSIYSAEQFF. The CDR3 DNA reads as TGTGCCAGTAGTATTTATTCCGCTGAGCAGTTCTTC.

The chain is built from TRBV14 and TRBJ1-1; D unresolved. The CDR3 spans 12 residues. V gave up 5 bases and J gave up 5 bases, with 9 bases separating them. The V gene's germline CDR1 is SGHDN and CDR2 FVKESK. CDR3 region: CASSTRWTEAFF. DNA of the CDR3: TGTGCCAGCAGCACAAGGTGGACTGAAGCTTTCTTT. Drawing the rest from reference TRBV14 and TRBJ1-1, the complete variable domain is EAGVTQFPSHSVIEKGQTVTLRCDPISGHDNLYWYRRVMGKEIKFLLHFVKESKQDESGMPNNRFLAERTGGTYSTLKVQPAELEDSGVYFCASSTRWTEAFFGQGTRLTVV.

The DNA for the CDR3 is TGCGCCAGCAGCTTATGGGGGGAAGCCTACGAGCAGTACTTC. It translates to CASSLWGEAYEQYF. V gene TRBV5-1 combines with J gene TRBJ2-7, with D perhaps TRBD2 (6 bases). There are 14 residues in the CDR3. Trimming cost V 2 bases and J 2 bases, with 11 bases left between them. Germline lookup yields CDR1 SGHRS and CDR2 YFSETQ.

This clonotype was detected once. With a much larger clone just one base away, this may be a read error. The V gene is TRBV6-1, the J gene TRBJ2-3; 8 bases are a match to TRBD1. Germline V gene data show CDR1 as MNHNS and CDR2 as SASEGT. V was clipped by 5 bases and J by 7 bases; unmatched bases: 17. The CDR3 runs 17 residues. DNA for the CDR3: TGTGCCAGCAGTCCCCAAGGGGGGAGACAGGGGTGGAATACGCAGTATTTT. It yields the protein CASSPQGGRQGWNTQYF.

This clonotype was picked up many times. The CDR3 protein is CASSFGIGQTFEAFF. The CDR3, as DNA: TGTGCCAGCAGCTTTGGCATCGGACAGACTTTTGAAGCTTTCTTT. V gene TRBV11-2 combines with J gene TRBJ1-1; the D gene is possibly TRBD1 (6 bases). In germline, CDR1 is SGHAT, CDR2 FQNNGV. This CDR3 spans 15 amino acids. V dropped 3 bases and J dropped 7 bases, with 18 bases sitting between them.

The chain has TRBV12-3 or TRBV12-4 and TRBJ2-7; D not resolved. This CDR3 is built from 13 residues. V lost 3 bases, J lost 6 bases, and 12 bases lay in between. CDR3 region: CASSFRQRAEQYF. DNA for the CDR3: TGTGCCAGCAGTTTCAGGCAGCGTGCCGAGCAGTACTTC.

This clonotype was seen at least ten times. The J gene is TRBJ1-1, the V gene TRBV29-1, with D perhaps TRBD1 (5 bases). Trimming stripped 5 bases from V and 5 bases from J, with 9 bases between. The length of the CDR3 is 11 residues. CDR1 and CDR2 from the germline V gene are SQVTM and ANQGSEA. CDR3 region: CSVPGYTEAFF. In nucleotides, the CDR3 is TGCAGCGTTCCAGGGTATACTGAAGCTTTCTTT.

This clonotype has only a few counts. The chain recombines TRBV6-2 or TRBV6-3 with TRBJ1-6, with 8 positions matching TRBD1. V lost 5 bases and J lost 4; bases outside the gene matches: 10. There are 17 residues in the CDR3. The germline V gene has CDR1 MNHEY and CDR2 SVGEGT. CDR3 sequence: CASSRGQGSLYNSPLHF. The CDR3 DNA reads as TGTGCCAGCAGTCGTGGACAGGGAAGTCTGTATAATTCACCCCTCCACTTT.

This clonotype was counted only a few times. CDR3 in amino acids: CASSQAQGAMDYGANVLTF. CDR3 nucleotides: TGTGCCAGCAGCCAAGCGCAGGGGGCGATGGACTATGGGGCCAACGTCCTGACTTTC. The chain couples TRBV3-1 to TRBJ2-6; TRBD1 aligns across 8 bases. Germline CDR1 is LGHDT and CDR2 is YNNKEL (reference sequence). This CDR3 has 19 amino acids. With 1 base clipped from V and 3 bases from J, the junction kept 11 bases outside the gene matches.

The chain combines TRBV3-1 with TRBJ1-6; 8 nucleotides agree with TRBD1. Germline lookup yields CDR1 LGHDT and CDR2 YNNKEL (reference sequence). Unmatched junction bases numbered 6, after V lost 4 bases and J lost 10 bases. The CDR3 length is 14 residues. The CDR3 nucleotides read TGTGCCAGCAGCCGCGGACAGGGAGGCTCACCCCTCCACTTT. This sequence encodes CASSRGQGGSPLHF.

This clonotype came up many times. This CDR3 is CASSPGTGTGELFF. Written as DNA, the CDR3 is TGTGCCAGCAGTCCCGGGACAGGGACCGGGGAGCTGTTTTTT. The chain is built from TRBV6-5 and TRBJ2-2; TRBD1 aligns across 9 bases. In germline, CDR1 is MNHEY, CDR2 SVGAGI. The CDR3 extends over 14 amino acids. V was pared by 5 bases and J by 5 bases, with 3 bases of the junction left unmatched.

Note on this clonotype: Since a much larger clone is just one base distant, this may be a read error. This chain connects TRBV5-4 to TRBJ1-6, with 9 bases lining up with TRBD1. CDR1 is SGHNT, CDR2 YYREEE, per germline (reference sequence). The J segment lost 9 bases and the V segment lost 9 bases, leaving 10 bases of the junction unmatched. The CDR3 is 14 amino acids. The CDR3 nucleotides are TGTGCCAACAGACCTGGACAGGGGTCTTCACCCCTCCACTTT. Encoded protein: CANRPGQGSSPLHF.

This clonotype was picked up many times. This chain joins TRBV19 and TRBJ1-5; D gene unclear. The CDR3 runs 15 residues. CDR1 is LNHDA, CDR2 SQIVND, per germline (reference sequence). V was pared by 2 bases and J by 0 bases, with 8 bases between. The CDR3 DNA follows: TGTGCCAGTAGTATACGACTGTATAGCAATCAGCCCCAGCATTTT. Encoded protein: CASSIRLYSNQPQHF.

This clonotype was detected ten times or more. The chain joins TRBV6-5 to TRBJ2-7; D is perhaps TRBD1 or TRBD2 (6 bases each). Per germline, CDR1 MNHEY and CDR2 SVGAGI. V lost 4 bases to trimming and J lost 5 bases, with 15 bases between them. The CDR3 length is 14 residues. The CDR3 reads CASSFRDGGHEQYF. The CDR3 DNA is TGTGCCAGCAGTTTCCGGGACGGGGGCCACGAGCAGTACTTC.

There are a few counts of this clonotype. This chain joins TRBV27 and TRBJ1-4; 7 nucleotides agree with TRBD1. The CDR3 has 15 amino acids. Losses at the gene ends were 6 bases for V and 5 bases for J; bases not matched to a gene: 9. The germline V gene has CDR1 MNHEY and CDR2 SMNVEV (reference sequence). The CDR3 bases are TGTGCCAGCAGGTTTGGGGGGACAGACAATGAAAAACTGTTTTTT. It translates to CASRFGGTDNEKLFF.

As concerns this clonotype: This may come from a read error, since a much larger clone is one base off. V usage is TRBV5-1 and J usage is TRBJ2-5, with D maybe TRBD1 (6 bases). This CDR3 contains 14 residues. Germline V gene data show CDR1 as SGHRS and CDR2 as YFSETQ. The CDR3 DNA sequence: TGCGCCAGCGGCTTGGGGACAACAGAAGAGACCCAGTACTTC. It yields the protein CASGLGTTEETQYF. The full variable domain, its missing parts supplied by reference TRBV5-1 and TRBJ2-5, is KAGVTQTPRYLIKTRGQQVTLSCSPISGHRSVSWYQQTPGQGLQFLFEYFSETQRNKGNFPGRFSGRQFSNSRSEMNVSTLELGDSALYLCASGLGTTEETQYFGPGTRLLVL.

The table lists this clonotype with a few counts. This chain joins TRBV9 and TRBJ1-6; 8 bases are shared with TRBD1. Trimming at V came to 3 bases and at J to 6 bases, leaving 11 bases not matched to a gene. The germline V gene encodes CDR1 SGDLS and CDR2 YYNGEE. The CDR3 consists of 17 residues. The CDR3 spells CASSAGGGQGPNSPLHF. In DNA form, the CDR3 reads TGTGCCAGCAGCGCGGGAGGAGGACAGGGCCCTAATTCACCCCTCCACTTT.